Listed here are 31 T cell receptor beta chains from one sample, sequenced in a study of T cell repertoires in cytomegalovirus infection. TCRdb recomputed calls from the reads with MiXCR, one row per CDR3 protein. The repertoire holds 200,000 to 300,000 distinct CDR3 sequences, around 13% seen once, with roughly 8.9% in the top ten. Sequences were obtained from PBMCs. Receptors were obtained from a human donor in good health (CMV status not recorded). Some clones in this sample may be carry-over from other donors' samples.

The chain couples TRBV5-4 to TRBJ1-1; D might be TRBD1 (6 bases). CDR1 is SGHNT and CDR2 is YYREEE in the germline V gene (reference sequence). V gave up 5 bases and J gave up 4 bases, with 15 bases separating them. This CDR3 comprises 14 residues. CDR3 DNA: TGTGCCAGCAGGACCGAGGGGGTAGGCACTGAAGCTTTCTTT. As protein: CASRTEGVGTEAFF. Using reference TRBV5-4 and TRBJ1-1 for the parts outside the CDR3, the full variable domain is ETGVTQSPTHLIKTRGQQVTLRCSSQSGHNTVSWYQQALGQGPQFIFQYYREEENGRGNFPPRFSGLQFPNYSSELNVNALELDDSALYLCASRTEGVGTEAFFGQGTRLTVV.

This clonotype has more than one count but fewer than ten. J is TRBJ1-2 and V is TRBV5-1, with D uncertain. In germline, CDR1 is SGHRS, CDR2 YFSETQ. The CDR3 is 12 amino acids. Trimming left V 0 bases short and J 8 bases short, with 8 bases between. This CDR3 is CASSLGIGGYTF. The CDR3 nucleotides read TGCGCCAGCAGCTTGGGGATAGGAGGCTACACCTTC. Together with reference TRBV5-1 and TRBJ1-2, the CDR3 gives the full variable domain: KAGVTQTPRYLIKTRGQQVTLSCSPISGHRSVSWYQQTPGQGLQFLFEYFSETQRNKGNFPGRFSGRQFSNSRSEMNVSTLELGDSALYLCASSLGIGGYTFGSGTRLTVV.

As to this clonotype: The CDR3 end shows no conserved phenylalanine or tryptophan, and so a read error is likely. The CDR3 reads CASSFSRGNEQYL. Here the CDR3 DNA reads TGTGCCAGCAGTTTTTCCCGGGGGAACGAGCAGTACCTC. The chain has TRBV6-1 and TRBJ2-7; D might be TRBD2 (6 bases). V dropped 5 bases and J dropped 5 bases, with 13 bases sitting between them. The CDR3 is 13 residues long. Per the germline V gene, CDR1 is MNHNS and CDR2 is SASEGT.

The chain is built from TRBV5-1 and TRBJ2-5; D not resolved. V was trimmed by 1 base and J by 5 bases, leaving 3 bases between them. This CDR3 comprises 11 residues. The V gene's germline CDR1 is SGHRS and CDR2 YFSETQ. CDR3 DNA: TGCGCCAGCAGCTTGCACGAGACCCAGTACTTC. Amino acids: CASSLHETQYF.

This clonotype has a count of ten or more. The CDR3: CASSLKEGIGDYTF. CDR3 coding DNA: TGTGCCAGCAGCTTGAAAGAGGGGATTGGGGACTACACCTTC. The chain recombines TRBV7-8 with TRBJ1-2; maybe TRBD1 (5 bases). The V gene lost 3 bases and the J gene lost 10 bases, with 18 bases spanning the gap. The CDR3 consists of 14 residues. Germline CDR1 is SGHVS and CDR2 is FQNEAQ.

The rearrangement joins TRBV28 to TRBJ2-7, with TRBD1 matching 7 bases. Looked up from germline, CDR1 is MDHEN and CDR2 is SYDVKM. This CDR3 comprises 13 residues. V lost 8 bases, J lost 1 base, and 5 bases stayed unmatched. CDR3 protein: CASVTGTSYEQYF. In nucleotides, the CDR3 is TGTGCCAGCGTGACAGGGACATCCTACGAGCAGTACTTC.

This clonotype was recorded many times. The genes are TRBV7-2 and TRBJ2-7, with 9 bases identical to TRBD1. CDR1 is SGHTA, CDR2 FQGNSA, per germline. The CDR3 sequence is 14 residues long. Unmatched junction bases numbered 4, after V lost 1 base and J lost 6 bases. The CDR3 DNA reads TGTGCCAGCAGCTTAGTAAGGACAGGGGTCGAGCAGTACTTC. This gives the protein CASSLVRTGVEQYF.

The V call is TRBV4-2, the J call TRBJ2-7; D is perhaps TRBD2 (7 bases). V was shortened by 0 bases and J by 3 bases, with 15 bases between the two germline ends. The CDR3 consists of 16 residues. Germline V CDR1 and CDR2: LGHNA, YNFKEQ. The CDR3 DNA is TGTGCCAGCAGCCAAGATATTGGCGGGGGCCGCTACGAGCAGTACTTC. This translates into CASSQDIGGGRYEQYF.

The J gene is TRBJ2-1, the V gene TRBV15, with 7 bases aligning to TRBD2. This CDR3 comprises 14 residues. The V and J ends lost 6 bases and 4 bases, in that order; junction bases with no gene match: 6. CDR1 and CDR2 (germline): LNHNV, YYDKDF (reference sequence). CDR3 sequence reads: CATSPRREYNEQFF. CDR3 DNA: TGTGCCACCAGTCCCCGGCGGGAGTACAATGAGCAGTTCTTC. Drawing the rest from reference TRBV15 and TRBJ2-1, the complete variable domain is DAMVIQNPRYQVTQFGKPVTLSCSQTLNHNVMYWYQQKSSQAPKLLFHYYDKDFNNEADTPDNFQSRRPNTSFCFLDIRSPGLGDTAMYLCATSPRREYNEQFFGPGTRLTVL.

This clonotype was observed at least ten times. The rearrangement uses TRBV7-3 and TRBJ2-1, with 9 bases lining up with TRBD2. The CDR3 length is 15 residues. The germline gives CDR1 SGHTA, CDR2 FQGTGA. The trim removed 1 base at V and 3 bases at J, leaving 1 base unmatched. CDR3 sequence reads: CASSLIAGDYNEQFF. The CDR3 bases are TGTGCCAGCAGCTTAATAGCGGGAGACTACAATGAGCAGTTCTTC. The entire variable domain, with the rest obtained from reference TRBV7-3 and TRBJ2-1, is as follows: GAGVSQTPSNKVTEKGKYVELRCDPISGHTALYWYRQSLGQGPEFLIYFQGTGAADDSGLPNDRFFAVRPEGSVSTLKIQRTERGDSAVYLCASSLIAGDYNEQFFGPGTRLTVL.

This clonotype was observed many times. The CDR3 reads CASSLQGQADEAFF. As DNA, the CDR3 is TGTGCCAGCAGCTTACAAGGCCAGGCTGACGAAGCTTTCTTT. The chain has TRBV7-3 and TRBJ1-1, with D unresolved. This CDR3 comprises 14 residues. Per the germline V gene, CDR1 is SGHTA and CDR2 is FQGTGA. The ends were cut back, 2 bases at V and 8 bases at J, with 15 bases in the middle.

This clonotype was counted only a few times. This chain joins TRBV6-5 and TRBJ1-3, with TRBD1 as a possible D gene (5 bases). The CDR3 consists of 13 residues. The germline CDR1 and CDR2 sequences are MNHEY and SVGAGI. Trimming removed 6 bases from V and 3 bases from J, with 9 bases in between. For the CDR3, the DNA is TGTGCCAGCAGCCGGGACCGTGGAAACACCATATATTTT. Its translation is CASSRDRGNTIYF.

The rearrangement links TRBV6-5 to TRBJ2-7; 11 nucleotides line up with TRBD1. Germline assignment: CDR1 MNHEY and CDR2 SVGAGI. J lost 3 bases, V lost 6 bases, and 7 bases had no gene match. The CDR3 has 15 residues. The CDR3 DNA reads TGTGCCAGCAGATCGGGACAGGGGGGGAGCTACGAGCAGTACTTC. It yields the protein CASRSGQGGSYEQYF.

V is TRBV15 and J is TRBJ1-2, with 9 bases matching TRBD1. In germline, CDR1 is LNHNV, CDR2 YYDKDF (reference sequence). V lost 1 base and J lost 4; bases outside the gene matches: 10. The CDR3 totals 17 residues. The CDR3 DNA follows: TGTGCCACCAGCAGAGGAGGGACAGGGCTGGACGTCTATGGCTACACCTTC. As protein: CATSRGGTGLDVYGYTF.

This clonotype has a handful of counts. The genes are TRBV7-4 and TRBJ2-2; TRBD1 matches 7 bases. V was clipped by 6 bases and J by 6 bases; unmatched bases: 4. CDR1 and CDR2 (germline): SGHVT, SQSDAQ. The CDR3 is made up of 13 amino acids. This chain's CDR3 is CASRFTGAGELFF. For the CDR3, the DNA is TGTGCCAGCAGATTCACAGGGGCCGGGGAGCTGTTTTTT.

This clonotype was counted many times. The rearrangement joins TRBV5-4 to TRBJ2-7, with D tentatively TRBD1 (5 bases). V dropped 4 bases and J dropped 2 bases, with 13 bases sitting between them. Germline-derived CDR1 and CDR2 are SGHNT and YYREEE (reference sequence). The CDR3 has 14 amino acids. CDR3 sequence reads: CASSPMTATYEQYF. The CDR3 coding sequence is TGTGCCAGCAGCCCGATGACAGCGACCTACGAGCAGTACTTC.

The genes are TRBV27 and TRBJ1-2; a possible D gene is TRBD1 (6 bases). From germline, CDR1 is MNHEY and CDR2 SMNVEV (reference sequence). Deletions cut 3 bases from V and 8 bases from J, with 13 bases between. This CDR3 region has 13 residues. The CDR3 coding sequence is TGTGCCAGCAGTTTCGGGGGGCTCAGGGGCTACACCTTC. It specifies CASSFGGLRGYTF.

The chain is built from TRBV14 and TRBJ1-5, with a possible D match to TRBD1 (5 bases). CDR1 is SGHDN and CDR2 is FVKESK in the germline V gene. The CDR3 totals 13 residues. Trimming pared 4 bases from V and 5 bases from J, leaving 9 bases between. Here the CDR3 DNA reads TGTGCCAGCAGCCGGGGCTTGGATCAGCCCCAGCATTTT. It codes for CASSRGLDQPQHF.

The rearrangement joins TRBV20-1 to TRBJ2-5; 9 nucleotides line up with TRBD2. The length of the CDR3 is 15 residues. From germline, CDR1 is DFQATT and CDR2 SNEGSKA (reference sequence). With V trimmed by 1 base and J by 4 bases, 7 bases remained unmatched. DNA for the CDR3: TGCAGTGCTAGAGGTGGCGGGAGGGCCCCAGAGACCCAGTACTTC. Translated, it gives CSARGGGRAPETQYF.

In its sample, this clonotype was seen a few times. DNA of the CDR3: TGCAGTGCTAGACAAGCCCAGCTCGATACGCAGTATTTT. Encoded protein: CSARQAQLDTQYF. The chain uses TRBV20-1 and TRBJ2-3; D not certain. The ends were cut back, 2 bases at V and 6 bases at J, with 12 bases in the middle. Germline-derived CDR1 and CDR2 are DFQATT and SNEGSKA (reference sequence). This CDR3 spans 13 amino acids.

On this clonotype itself: A much larger clone differs by one base, so this may be a read error. The chain employs TRBV7-2 and TRBJ2-3; D gene ambiguous. Trimming left V 5 bases short and J 5 bases short, with 11 bases between. The CDR3 is 13 residues long. The germline V gene encodes CDR1 SGHTA and CDR2 FQGNSA. This chain's CDR3 is CASSLSFEDTQYF. In DNA, the CDR3 is TGTGCCAGCAGCCTCAGTTTCGAAGATACGCAGTATTTT.

This clonotype showed up many times. The chain employs TRBV28 and TRBJ2-3; D possibly corresponds to TRBD2 (6 bases). The germline gives CDR1 MDHEN, CDR2 SYDVKM. Deletions cut 6 bases from V and 1 base from J, with 14 bases between. The CDR3 has 15 amino acids. The CDR3 DNA reads as TGTGCCAGCAGCCCCCACTCGGGAGGCACAGATACGCAGTATTTT. This encodes CASSPHSGGTDTQYF.

This clonotype was found many times. The V and J genes are TRBV7-2 and TRBJ2-1, with 8 nucleotides matching TRBD2. The CDR3 runs 15 residues. V shed 1 base and J 9 bases; nucleotides not matched to a gene: 8. Per germline, CDR1 SGHTA and CDR2 FQGNSA. In DNA, the CDR3 is TGTGCCAGCAGCTTAGAGGTCGGGAGGGCGGTTGAGCAGTTCTTC. It specifies CASSLEVGRAVEQFF.

Ten or more counts support this clonotype. The chain couples TRBV4-1 to TRBJ1-3; D not resolved. V was clipped by 0 bases and J by 5 bases, with 8 bases between them. The CDR3 extends over 14 amino acids. Germline V CDR1 and CDR2: MGHRA, YSYEKL. DNA of the CDR3: TGCGCCAGCAGCCAAGATGTCAGCCGAAACACCATATATTTT. Amino acids: CASSQDVSRNTIYF.

This clonotype was seen only a few times. V and J are TRBV29-1 and TRBJ2-5; 9 bases agree with TRBD2. The trim removed 6 bases at V and 5 bases at J, leaving 4 bases unmatched. Germline CDR1 and CDR2: SQVTM and ANQGSEA. This CDR3 has 12 residues. In DNA form, the CDR3 reads TGCAGCGTACTTAGCGGGAGTGAGACCCAGTACTTC. This sequence encodes CSVLSGSETQYF.

The genes are TRBV4-1 and TRBJ2-1; 12 nucleotides align to TRBD2. The CDR3 is 16 amino acids. V lost 0 bases, J lost 7 bases, and 4 bases stayed unmatched. Germline assignment: CDR1 MGHRA and CDR2 YSYEKL. The CDR3 is CASSQEALAGGNEQFF. The DNA for the CDR3 is TGCGCCAGCAGCCAAGAAGCTCTAGCGGGAGGGAATGAGCAGTTCTTC.

This clonotype was seen a few times. This chain joins TRBV28 and TRBJ2-3, with 12 bases aligning to TRBD2. The CDR3 is 16 amino acids. CDR1 is MDHEN, CDR2 SYDVKM, per germline. Trimming removed 5 bases from V and 1 base from J; junction bases left unmatched: 4. The CDR3 DNA sequence: TGTGCCAGCAGTGTTACTAGCGGGAGGCGCACAGATACGCAGTATTTT. It encodes CASSVTSGRRTDTQYF.

This clonotype was detected many times. CDR3 nucleotides: TGTGCCAGCAGCTTAGAGGGACAGCCCAATCAGCCCCAGCATTTT. This encodes CASSLEGQPNQPQHF. The genes are TRBV7-2 and TRBJ1-5; TRBD1 matches 7 bases. J gave up 3 bases and V 1 base, and 3 bases lay outside the gene matches. The CDR3 has 15 amino acids. Germline CDR1 SGHTA, CDR2 FQGNSA.

The V call is TRBV28, the J call TRBJ2-7; weak D call: TRBD2 (5 bases). Trimming removed 2 bases from V and 5 bases from J, with 16 bases in between. Germline V lookup: CDR1 MDHEN, CDR2 SYDVKM. The CDR3 sequence is 15 residues long. The CDR3 DNA is TGTGCCAGCAGTTTACTAGCCGGAGCTATGAACGAGCAGTACTTC. Its translation is CASSLLAGAMNEQYF.

This clonotype was recorded many times. The chain combines TRBV28 with TRBJ1-1, with D hard to call. Germline V CDR1 and CDR2: MDHEN, SYDVKM. There are 13 residues in the CDR3. Trimming cost V 8 bases and J 0 bases, with 10 bases left between them. CDR3 DNA: TGTGCCAGCGATACGACGGTGAACACTGAAGCTTTCTTT. Encoded protein: CASDTTVNTEAFF.

There are a few counts of this clonotype. The chain employs TRBV3-1 and TRBJ2-7; tentatively, D is TRBD1 (5 bases). CDR1 is LGHDT, CDR2 YNNKEL, per germline (reference sequence). V was cut by 0 bases and J by 4 bases, with 10 bases left in between. The length of the CDR3 is 14 residues. The CDR3 nucleotides are TGTGCCAGCAGCCAAGATGGCAGGGAATACGAGCAGTACTTC. Translation: CASSQDGREYEQYF.